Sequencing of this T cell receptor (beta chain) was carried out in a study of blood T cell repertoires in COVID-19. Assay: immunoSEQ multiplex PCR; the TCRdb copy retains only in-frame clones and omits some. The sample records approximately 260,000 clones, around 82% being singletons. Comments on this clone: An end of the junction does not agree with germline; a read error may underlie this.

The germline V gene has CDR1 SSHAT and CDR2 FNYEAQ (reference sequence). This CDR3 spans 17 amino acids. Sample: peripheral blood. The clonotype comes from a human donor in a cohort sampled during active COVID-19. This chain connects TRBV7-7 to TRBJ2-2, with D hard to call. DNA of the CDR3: TGTGCTAGCAGCCCATCCCCCGGGTCCCCGAACACCGGGGAGCTGTTTTTT. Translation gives CASSPSPGSPNTGELFF.